Detailed here is one T cell receptor beta chain. No antigen is known for it. This entry belongs to a study of cytomegalovirus exposure and HLA in healthy donors. Study-level findings and limits: Within the 120 or so validation repertoires, first-cohort TCR clusters tended to co-occur, according to a later analysis. Reported performance of the classifier showed diagnosis of cytomegalovirus status with high specificity and sensitivity.

TCRdb keeps only in-frame clones here, not all; method: immunoSEQ multiplex PCR. This repertoire shows a few hundred thousand clones, roughly 87% found once; its top ten account for approximately 3.1%. The CDR3 runs 14 residues. V was pared by 4 bases and J by 1 base, with 2 bases of the junction left unmatched. From germline, CDR1 is SNHLY and CDR2 FYNNEI. Separate from the roughly 730-subject first cohort, the approximately 120-subject validation cohort was the one that the donors belonged to. This sequence originates from a woman aged 30 to 39 in good health and CMV-seronegative. The chain couples TRBV2 to TRBJ2-7; 9 bases agree with TRBD1. The material sequenced was PBMCs. CDR3 amino acids: CASSGGTGSYEQYF. CDR3 bases: TGTGCCAGCAGTGGAGGGACAGGGTCCTACGAGCAGTACTTC.